A single sample is the source of the 19 T cell receptor beta chains below, sequenced in a study of vaccination effects on CD4 cells after COVID-19. ViraFEST assay sequencing came after antigen-specific CD4+ T cells were expanded with viral peptide pools. At the end of 9 to 11 days of culture, CD4+ T cells were isolated. Each person got two doses of an mRNA SARS-CoV-2 vaccine, BNT162b2 or mRNA-1273. Antigens of these TCRs are unknown. The protocol was immunoSEQ multiplex PCR, while the TCRdb copy is restricted to in-frame clones and leaves out a portion. The sample yields approximately 13,000 clones, over 60% seen once. Here the sequenced sample was CD4+ T cells from PBMCs cultured with SARS-CoV-2 spike peptides, taken after COVID-19 vaccination. The receptors were gathered from a human donor who received a COVID-19 vaccine.

The chain joins TRBV29-1 to TRBJ1-1, with D uncertain. V was pared by 1 base and J by 0 bases, with 9 bases between. Per the germline V gene, CDR1 is SQVTM and CDR2 is ANQGSEA. The CDR3 covers 14 residues. CDR3 amino acids: CSVEAVTMNTEAFF. CDR3 sequence (DNA): TGCAGCGTTGAAGCGGTTACCATGAACACTGAAGCTTTCTTT.

V gene TRBV9 combines with J gene TRBJ1-2, with TRBD1 matching over 8 bases. The germline V gene encodes CDR1 SGDLS and CDR2 YYNGEE. The V segment lost 0 bases and the J segment 7 bases; nucleotides outside the gene matches: 2. The CDR3 covers 13 residues. In nucleotides, the CDR3 is TGTGCCAGCAGCGTAGTACAGGGGGTTGGCTACACCTTC. It yields the protein CASSVVQGVGYTF. The full variable domain, in which reference TRBV9 and TRBJ1-2 provide the parts outside the CDR3, is DSGVTQTPKHLITATGQRVTLRCSPRSGDLSVYWYQQSLDQGLQFLIQYYNGEERAKGNILERFSAQQFPDLHSELNLSSLELGDSALYFCASSVVQGVGYTFGSGTRLTVV.

This clone was counted between two and nine times. The chain links TRBV28 to TRBJ1-6; tentative D call: TRBD1 (5 bases). CDR1 is MDHEN and CDR2 is SYDVKM in the germline V gene. Trimming took off 6 bases at V and 10 bases at J, with 28 bases between the two ends. The CDR3 is made up of 18 amino acids. CDR3 residues: CASSLSGPNYILGSPLHF. The DNA for the CDR3 is TGTGCCAGCAGCCTGTCGGGGCCGAACTATATTCTTGGATCACCCCTCCACTTT. Based on the CDR3 plus reference TRBV28 and TRBJ1-6, the full variable domain is DVKVTQSSRYLVKRTGEKVFLECVQDMDHENMFWYRQDPGLGLRLIYFSYDVKMKEKGDIPEGYSVSREKKERFSLILESASTNQTSMYLCASSLSGPNYILGSPLHFGNGTRLTVT.

This clone occurred once. The V gene is TRBV4-1, the J gene TRBJ2-1, with TRBD2 matching over 8 bases. J lost 7 bases, V lost 0 bases, and 8 bases had no gene match. This CDR3 spans 16 amino acids. In germline, CDR1 is MGHRA, CDR2 YSYEKL. CDR3 protein: CASSQEGGASGNEQFF. The CDR3 region has the DNA TGCGCCAGCAGCCAAGAAGGTGGGGCTAGCGGGAATGAGCAGTTCTTC.

The genes are TRBV7-2 and TRBJ2-7; D gene uncertain. Trimming took off 4 bases at V and 4 bases at J, with 11 bases between the two ends. CDR3 length: 13 amino acids. CDR1 and CDR2 (germline): SGHTA, FQGNSA. CDR3 nucleotide sequence: TGTGCCAGCAGCTCCATCCAGAGGTACGAGCAGTACTTC. Translating it yields CASSSIQRYEQYF.

V usage is TRBV3-1 (or the pseudogene TRBV3-2) and J usage is TRBJ1-4, with TRBD1 matching over 9 bases. CDR1 LGHDT and CDR2 YNNKEL come from the germline V gene (reference sequence). CDR3 length: 16 amino acids. With V trimmed by 1 base and J by 5 bases, 5 bases remained unmatched. CDR3 coding DNA: TGTGCCAGCAGCCAAGCTAGACAGGGGGTAAATGAAAAACTGTTTTTT. Translation: CASSQARQGVNEKLFF.

The genes are TRBV3-1 (or the pseudogene TRBV3-2) and TRBJ1-2; a weak D match, TRBD1 (6 bases). V shed 2 bases and J shed 0 bases, with 10 bases lying between them. The CDR3 loop spans 15 amino acids. Germline V gene sequence: CDR1 LGHDT, CDR2 YNNKEL (reference sequence). This CDR3 reads CASSQLGTTNYGYTF. In DNA, the CDR3 is TGTGCCAGCAGCCAACTGGGGACAACTAACTATGGCTACACCTTC.

The genes are TRBV5-1 and TRBJ2-5; 12 bases map to TRBD1. CDR3 size: 15 residues. Germline CDR1 SGHRS, CDR2 YFSETQ. J gave up 5 bases and V 4 bases, and 6 bases lay outside the gene matches. The DNA of the CDR3 is TGCGCCAGCAGCGCCGGGACAGGGGGCGATGAGACCCAGTACTTC. Translated, it gives CASSAGTGGDETQYF. The full variable domain, rest sourced from reference TRBV5-1 and TRBJ2-5, is KAGVTQTPRYLIKTRGQQVTLSCSPISGHRSVSWYQQTPGQGLQFLFEYFSETQRNKGNFPGRFSGRQFSNSRSEMNVSTLELGDSALYLCASSAGTGGDETQYFGPGTRLLVL.

V and J are TRBV6-5 and TRBJ1-6; TRBD1 agrees at 10 bases. Trimming took 7 bases from V and 7 from J; bases not matched to a gene: 7. From germline, CDR1 is MNHEY and CDR2 SVGAGI. The CDR3 covers 15 residues. The chain's CDR3 is CASTRTGGQNSPLHF. The CDR3 DNA sequence: TGTGCCAGCACTCGGACAGGGGGGCAAAATTCACCCCTCCACTTT.

The chain combines TRBV11-3 with TRBJ2-3; TRBD2 matches 9 bases. The germline gives CDR1 SGHNT, CDR2 YENEEA. This CDR3 has 18 amino acids. Unmatched junction bases numbered 9, after V lost 0 bases and J lost 2 bases. The CDR3: CASSLDSGSTLFTDTQYF. Written as DNA, the CDR3 is TGTGCCAGCAGCTTAGATAGCGGGAGCACCCTTTTCACAGATACGCAGTATTTT.

By share, this clone ranks as medium-sized. The chain combines TRBV23-1 with TRBJ2-2; 15 positions agree with TRBD2. TRBV23-1 is an open reading frame whose function is uncertain. V dropped 3 bases and J dropped 7; count of bases not matched to a gene: 6. The length of the CDR3 is 17 residues. CDR3 protein: CASSHPGLAGGGGELFF. The CDR3 DNA is TGCGCCAGCAGTCACCCCGGACTAGCGGGGGGGGGCGGGGAGCTGTTTTTT.

CDR3 sequence reads: CASTTSGSLDTQYF. DNA for the CDR3: TGCGCCAGCACGACTAGCGGGAGTTTAGATACGCAGTATTTT. This chain connects TRBV5-1 to TRBJ2-3; 12 bases fit TRBD2. With 6 bases clipped from V and 5 bases from J, the junction kept 4 bases outside the gene matches. The CDR3 consists of 14 residues. Germline values: CDR1 SGHRS, CDR2 YFSETQ.

The chain uses TRBV5-4 and TRBJ2-7; 7 bases line up with TRBD2. The CDR3 loop spans 16 amino acids. The V and J ends lost 5 bases and 7 bases, in that order; junction bases with no gene match: 18. Per germline, CDR1 SGHNT and CDR2 YYREEE (reference sequence). CDR3 protein: CASRPPGIGRAEEQYF. The CDR3 coding sequence is TGTGCCAGCAGACCCCCCGGGATAGGGAGGGCGGAGGAGCAGTACTTC.

This clone is large within its sample. The chain combines TRBV5-1 with TRBJ2-2, with D possibly being TRBD2 (6 bases). The CDR3 spans 14 residues. V gave up 4 bases and J gave up 5 bases, with 12 bases separating them. Germline CDR1 is SGHRS and CDR2 is YFSETQ. The CDR3 DNA reads TGCGCCAGCAGCACCGGGACTGTAACCGGGGAGCTGTTTTTT. Amino acid sequence: CASSTGTVTGELFF.

The rearrangement links TRBV7-8 to TRBJ2-2; unclear D gene. Trimming shortened V by 1 base and J by 1 base, and 7 bases separated the two germline ends. The CDR3 is made up of 15 amino acids. Germline V gives CDR1 SGHVS, CDR2 FQNEAQ. CDR3 loop: CASSLGLVNTGELFF. The CDR3 coding sequence is TGTGCCAGCAGCTTAGGGCTAGTGAACACCGGGGAGCTGTTTTTT.

Only a few counts were recorded for this clone. The chain links TRBV5-4 to TRBJ1-2, with D possibly TRBD1 on 5 matching bases. The germline CDR1 and CDR2 sequences are SGHNT and YYREEE (reference sequence). V was cut by 6 bases and J by 5 bases, with 14 bases left in between. This CDR3 region has 13 residues. CDR3 region: CASTLAGSYGYTF. As DNA, the CDR3 is TGTGCCAGCACCCTGGCAGGGTCATATGGCTACACCTTC.

The rearrangement links TRBV10-3 to TRBJ1-2; a possible D gene is TRBD1 (5 bases). The CDR3 loop spans 13 amino acids. V dropped 6 bases and J dropped 4 bases, with 12 bases sitting between them. Germline CDR1 is ENHRY and CDR2 is SYGVKD. The CDR3, as DNA: TGTGCCATCAGCGCCGGGACCGTCTATGGCTACACCTTC. Amino acids: CAISAGTVYGYTF.

The chain is built from TRBV28 and TRBJ1-6, with D perhaps matching TRBD1 (5 bases). Germline CDR1 is MDHEN and CDR2 is SYDVKM. The germline V and J ends were trimmed by 1 base and 0 bases, with 16 bases remaining between them. This CDR3 has 19 amino acids. CDR3 protein: CASSLFGTGWGSYNSPLHF. CDR3 nucleotide sequence: TGTGCCAGCAGTTTATTTGGGACGGGGTGGGGCTCCTATAATTCACCCCTCCACTTT.

The V and J genes are TRBV29-1 and TRBJ1-2; D gene unclear. Per the germline V gene, CDR1 is SQVTM and CDR2 is ANQGSEA. Trimming left V 4 bases short and J 2 bases short, with 8 bases between. The CDR3 is 12 residues long. CDR3 in DNA: TGCAGCGTTGGAGAAGGGAACTATGGCTACACCTTC. Translating it yields CSVGEGNYGYTF.